At least ten counts were recorded for the clone carrying this T cell receptor beta chain. This CDR3 is built from 14 residues. Germline loops: CDR1 SGHRS, CDR2 YFSETQ. V gave up 3 bases and J gave up 1 base; unmatched junction bases: 4. This entry comes from a study of T-cell reconstitution after alpha-beta-depleted transplantation in children. Using unique molecular identifiers, the investigators prepared the TCRbeta library. One entry per CDR3 protein, called by TCRdb with MiXCR from the PCR reads. The repertoire has about 490,000 distinct CDR3 sequences, 8% to 11% of them found once; the top ten carry just over 2%.

This clonotype was obtained from a child aged 2-15 years with inherited bone marrow failure, due to receive a stem cell transplant. The sequencing here drew on PBMCs, taken before TCRalphabeta/CD19-depleted stem cell transplant. The chain has TRBV5-1 and TRBJ2-7; TRBD2 matches at 7 bases. CDR3 bases: TGCGCCAGCAGCTCGTGGGAGGGTTCCTACGAGCAGTACTTC. This gives the protein CASSSWEGSYEQYF.